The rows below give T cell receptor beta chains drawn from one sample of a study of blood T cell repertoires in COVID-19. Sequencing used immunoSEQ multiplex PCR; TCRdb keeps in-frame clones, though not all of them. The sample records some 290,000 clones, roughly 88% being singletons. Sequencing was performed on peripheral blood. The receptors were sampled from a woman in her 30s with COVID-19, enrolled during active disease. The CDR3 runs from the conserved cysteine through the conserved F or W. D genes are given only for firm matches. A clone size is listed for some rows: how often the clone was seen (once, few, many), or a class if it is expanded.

CASSPPGQPQHF,TGTGCCAGCTCACCACCGGGCCAGCCCCAGCATTTT,TRBV18,.,12,TRBJ1-5,.
CASSQGRLADKETQYF,TGCGCCAGCAGCCAAGGTCGGCTAGCGGACAAAGAGACCCAGTACTTC,TRBV4-1,.,16,TRBJ2-5,TRBD2
CASSTGGSYEQYF,TGTGCCAGCAGTACAGGGGGCTCCTACGAGCAGTACTTC,TRBV25-1,.,13,TRBJ2-7,TRBD1
CASSRERRTLNTEAFF,TGTGCCAGCAGCCGGGAAAGACGGACCCTGAACACTGAAGCTTTCTTT,TRBV5-6,.,16,TRBJ1-1,.
CASSGLRGNQPQHF,TGTGCCAGCAGTGGACTGAGGGGCAATCAGCCCCAGCATTTT,TRBV2,.,14,TRBJ1-5,.
CATADSHTEAFF,TGCGCCACCGCAGACAGCCACACTGAAGCTTTCTTT,TRBV10-2,.,12,TRBJ1-1,.
CASNLTGGADEKLFF,TGTGCCAGCAACCTTACGGGGGGCGCGGATGAAAAACTGTTTTTT,TRBV6-7,.,15,TRBJ1-4,.
CASSLRGGQGVFGNTIYF,TGTGCCAGCAGTTTACGGGGTGGACAGGGGGTGTTCGGAAACACCATATATTTT,TRBV27,.,18,TRBJ1-3,TRBD1
CASSKATSGRGDTQYF,TGTGCCAGCAGCAAAGCGACTAGCGGGAGAGGAGATACGCAGTATTTT,TRBV21-1,.,16,TRBJ2-3,.
CASSYSPSYGYTF,TGTGCCAGCAGTTACTCGCCGAGCTATGGCTACACCTTC,TRBV6-6,.,13,TRBJ1-2,.
CASSLNGQGAHEQYF,TGTGCCAGCAGTTTAAATGGACAGGGGGCCCACGAGCAGTACTTC,TRBV27,.,15,TRBJ2-7,TRBD1
CASSLPDQEQYF,TGTGCCAGCAGTTTACCCGATCAGGAGCAGTACTTC,TRBV27,.,12,TRBJ2-7,.
CAWNTGSAKNIQYF,TGTGCCTGGAACACAGGGTCGGCCAAAAACATTCAGTACTTC,TRBV30,.,14,TRBJ2-4,.
CASSPRVKRENDGELFF,TGTGCCAGCTCACCAAGGGTGAAGCGGGAGAATGACGGGGAGCTGTTTTTT,TRBV18,.,17,TRBJ2-2,TRBD2
CASSLLWVEGATNEKLFF,TGTGCCAGCAGTTTATTATGGGTTGAGGGTGCAACTAATGAAAAACTGTTTTTT,TRBV28,.,18,TRBJ1-4,.
CARGGRSGNTIYF,TGTGCCCGGGGAGGCCGCTCTGGAAACACCATATATTTT,TRBV19,.,13,TRBJ1-3,.
CSVVATGEAFF,TGCAGCGTTGTTGCGACAGGCGAAGCTTTCTTT,TRBV29-1,.,11,TRBJ1-1,.
CASSEGTLGNQPQHF,TGTGCCAGCAGTGAAGGGACTCTCGGCAATCAGCCCCAGCATTTT,TRBV2,.,15,TRBJ1-5,.
CATSNKQGIVYEQYF,TGTGCCACCAGCAATAAGCAGGGGATTGTCTACGAGCAGTACTTC,TRBV15,.,15,TRBJ2-7,.
CASSLFGFQEGPSNQPQHF,TGTGCCAGCAGTTTATTCGGGTTTCAGGAGGGGCCCAGCAATCAGCCCCAGCATTTT,TRBV27,many,19,TRBJ1-5,.
CASNLGQTYGYTF,TGTGCCAGCAACTTAGGACAGACCTATGGCTACACCTTC,TRBV28,.,13,TRBJ1-2,.
CASRGQGDGYTF,TGTGCCAGCAGGGGACAGGGGGATGGCTACACCTTC,TRBV27,.,12,TRBJ1-2,TRBD1
CATSDQSLTVGQEYNEQFF,TGTGCCACCAGTGATCAGTCCCTCACTGTAGGACAGGAGTACAATGAGCAGTTCTTC,TRBV24-1,.,19,TRBJ2-1,TRBD1
CASTSKQGGTEAFF,TGTGCCAGCACTTCTAAACAGGGCGGCACTGAAGCTTTCTTT,TRBV6-5,.,14,TRBJ1-1,.